This entry features one T cell receptor beta chain sequence. The antigen is unknown. The record originates from a study of vaccination and CD4 T cells after COVID-19. Overall study: Overlapping peptides covering the spike proteins of SARS-CoV-2, HCoV-NL63, HCoV-OC43 and HCoV-229E were added to stimulate cells. Cultures acting as controls obtained a CEFX pool, an HIV-1 Nef pool, or no peptide. Whole-study results and caveats: The median SARS-CoV-2-reactive clonotype number increased from approximately 21 to 40, without statistical significance.

Germline V lookup: CDR1 LGHDT, CDR2 YNNKEL (reference sequence). This CDR3 spans 15 amino acids. V was shortened by 0 bases and J by 1 base, with 8 bases between the two germline ends. The Oncomine TCR Beta short-read assay sequenced DNA from cultured CD4+ T cells. Someone extracted genomic DNA from cultured CD4+ T cells. MiXCR, run by TCRdb on the PCR reads, gives a single entry per CDR3 protein. The table has over 10,000 distinct CDR3 sequences, around two fifths seen once. Treatment reported: roughly 11-day PBMC culture with coronavirus spike peptide pools or control peptides (ViraFEST assay). The chain has TRBV3-1 and TRBJ2-3; D gene ambiguous. This receptor was obtained from a human donor who had recovered from COVID-19. The sample taken for sequencing was CD4+ T cells from blood, cultured in vitro. The CDR3 region is CASSQEKGRTDTQYF. The CDR3 nucleotides are TGTGCCAGCAGCCAAGAGAAGGGTCGCACAGATACGCAGTATTTT.